One and the same sample provided the 21 T cell receptor beta chains below, sequenced in a study of ipilimumab plus nivolumab after autologous stem cell transplantation. Repertoires were generated with immunoSEQ multiplex PCR, while TCRdb's copy carries only in-frame clones and drops some. The repertoire holds tens of thousands of clones, nearly 85% seen once, with roughly 2% in the top ten. The sample in question was PBMCs, obtained in a trial of ipilimumab plus nivolumab as post-transplant consolidation. Receptors originate from a male donor with diffuse large B-cell lymphoma.

The genes are TRBV7-8 and TRBJ2-4, with 8 positions matching TRBD1. The ends lost 5 bases at V and 7 bases at J; junction bases unmatched: 7. The germline V gene has CDR1 SGHVS and CDR2 FQNEAQ. The CDR3 loop spans 14 amino acids. CDR3 amino acids: CASSPRTGLNIQYF. In DNA form, the CDR3 reads TGTGCCAGCAGCCCCCGGACAGGGTTGAACATTCAGTACTTC.

This clone showed up just a few times. The chain carries TRBV11-2 and TRBJ1-2; 10 bases match TRBD1. V was clipped by 5 bases and J by 8 bases; unmatched bases: 5. This CDR3 is built from 13 residues. Germline CDR1 reads SGHAT; CDR2 reads FQNNGV. The CDR3 DNA sequence: TGTGCCAGCAGCCCCGGGACAGGGGTGGGCTACACCTTC. Its translation is CASSPGTGVGYTF. The full variable domain, with the rest looked up from reference TRBV11-2 and TRBJ1-2, is EAGVAQSPRYKIIEKRQSVAFWCNPISGHATLYWYQQILGQGPKLLIQFQNNGVVDDSQLPKDRFSAERLKGVDSTLKIQPAKLEDSAVYLCASSPGTGVGYTFGSGTRLTVV.

The gene calls are TRBV6-5 and TRBJ2-1; D might be TRBD1 (7 bases). V lost 6 bases, J lost 2 bases, and 14 bases lay in between. The germline CDR1 and CDR2 sequences are MNHEY and SVGAGI. The CDR3 has 15 residues. The CDR3 sequence: CASRKTGEAYNEQFF. DNA for the CDR3: TGTGCCAGCAGAAAAACAGGGGAGGCCTACAATGAGCAGTTCTTC.

Here the CDR3 reads CASRARQGNEKLFF. CDR3 bases: TGTGCCAGCAGAGCAAGACAGGGCAATGAAAAACTGTTTTTT. The chain has TRBV2 and TRBJ1-4; 7 nucleotides agree with TRBD1. The CDR3 spans 14 residues. CDR1 and CDR2 from the germline V gene are SNHLY and FYNNEI. The J segment lost 5 bases and the V segment lost 6 bases, leaving 6 bases of the junction unmatched.

This clone was seen just once. The V gene is TRBV5-1, the J gene TRBJ2-1; D gene ambiguous. The CDR3 spans 13 residues. Germline lookup yields CDR1 SGHRS and CDR2 YFSETQ. V lost 2 bases and J lost 7, with 10 bases in between. CDR3 loop: CASSFSKGNEQFF. The CDR3 bases are TGCGCCAGCAGCTTCTCAAAGGGTAATGAGCAGTTCTTC.

This chain joins TRBV18 and TRBJ2-2; D gene ambiguous. The CDR3 consists of 12 residues. Trimming removed 3 bases at V and 6 bases at J, with 5 bases between. Germline-derived CDR1 and CDR2 are KGHSH and LQKENI. As DNA, the CDR3 is TGTGCCAGCTCACCTGTGTCCGGGGAGCTGTTTTTT. It encodes CASSPVSGELFF.

The DNA of the CDR3 is TGTGCCAGCAGTGAGGCAGGGGGGGGTGGTATGGATACGCAGTATTTT. It yields the protein CASSEAGGGGMDTQYF. The rearrangement uses TRBV25-1 and TRBJ2-3; D is tentatively TRBD1 or TRBD2 (7 bases each). The V end was cut by 3 bases, the J end by 6 bases, with 19 bases between. CDR1 and CDR2 from the germline V gene are MGHDK and SYGVNS. This CDR3 has 16 amino acids.

The DNA of the CDR3 is TGTGCCAGCAGTTTGGACCCCGCCAGCGGGGAGCTGTTTTTT. Its protein is CASSLDPASGELFF. This chain connects TRBV6-5 to TRBJ2-2; unclear D gene. CDR1 is MNHEY, CDR2 SVGAGI, per germline. Trimming left V 4 bases short and J 7 bases short, with 13 bases between. This CDR3 is built from 14 residues.

Remarks on this clone: The junction shows a germline mismatch at one end, possibly a read error. This sequence joins TRBV19 and TRBJ2-5; no clear D. Looked up from germline, CDR1 is LNHDA and CDR2 is SQIVND (reference sequence). This CDR3 has 13 residues. The CDR3 DNA reads TGTGCCAGTAGTACGCCACCCTATTTAGACATGGACTTC. Its protein is CASSTPPYLDMDF.

The V and J genes are TRBV2 and TRBJ2-6; D remains unclear. This CDR3 spans 12 amino acids. Per germline, CDR1 SNHLY and CDR2 FYNNEI. The V and J ends lost 6 bases and 2 bases respectively, with 2 bases between them. The CDR3 spells CASRPGANVLTF. The CDR3 nucleotides read TGTGCCAGCAGACCTGGGGCCAACGTCCTGACTTTC. The entire variable domain, with the rest obtained from reference TRBV2 and TRBJ2-6, is as follows: EPEVTQTPSHQVTQMGQEVILRCVPISNHLYFYWYRQILGQKVEFLVSFYNNEISEKSEIFDDQFSVERPDGSNFTLKIRSTKLEDSAMYFCASRPGANVLTFGAGSRLTVL.

This clone occurred once. The rearrangement links TRBV19 to TRBJ2-2; no reliable D call. CDR1 and CDR2 from the germline V gene are LNHDA and SQIVND (reference sequence). The CDR3 extends over 12 amino acids. Trimming removed 7 bases at V and 0 bases at J, with 3 bases between. The CDR3 nucleotides are TGTGCCAGTAAGGCGAACACCGGGGAGCTGTTTTTT. Its protein is CASKANTGELFF.

Notes on this clone: The junction departs from the called germline gene at one end, perhaps through a read error. This chain links TRBV6-6 with TRBJ1-1; D is unclear. The CDR3 is 14 residues long. Germline V CDR1 and CDR2: MNHNY, SVGAGI (reference sequence). The CDR3 is CASSYKGMKTEAFF. The CDR3 nucleotides are TGTGCCAGCAGTTACAAGGGAATGAAGACTGAAGCTTTCTTT.

The chain has TRBV15 and TRBJ2-1; D might be TRBD1 or TRBD2, each matching 5 bases. The CDR3 has 16 amino acids. Per the germline V gene, CDR1 is LNHNV and CDR2 is YYDKDF (reference sequence). V dropped 1 base and J dropped 8 bases, with 18 bases sitting between them. The CDR3 reads CATSRGTGTEADEQFF. The CDR3 bases are TGTGCCACCAGCAGAGGGACCGGGACCGAGGCCGATGAGCAGTTCTTC.

The J gene is TRBJ1-1, the V gene TRBV7-9; 7 bases are a match to TRBD1. The V gene end was trimmed by 7 bases and the J gene end by 5 bases; junction bases not matched to a gene: 13. The germline CDR1 and CDR2 sequences are SEHNR and FQNEAQ (reference sequence). This CDR3 has 15 amino acids. The CDR3 region has the DNA TGTGCCAGCACCCGGACAGGTGGGAGGTGGACTGAAGCTTTCTTT. Translation: CASTRTGGRWTEAFF.

The V and J genes are TRBV6-5 and TRBJ1-6; D not resolved. Trimming took 8 bases from V and 4 from J, leaving 9 bases between them. This CDR3 is built from 13 residues. Per the germline V gene, CDR1 is MNHEY and CDR2 is SVGAGI. CDR3: CASSSGYNSPLHF. Written as DNA, the CDR3 is TGTGCCAGCTCGTCGGGGTATAATTCACCCCTCCACTTT.

The chain combines TRBV2 with TRBJ2-7; TRBD2 aligns across 16 bases. V trimming: 0 bases; J trimming: 0 bases; junction bases outside the gene matches: 5. This CDR3 contains 19 residues. Germline CDR1 and CDR2: SNHLY and FYNNEI. The CDR3 loop reads CASSEAGLAGGLSSYEQYF. CDR3 nucleotide sequence: TGTGCCAGCAGTGAAGCGGGACTAGCGGGGGGGTTAAGCTCCTACGAGCAGTACTTC.

This clone was seen a single time. The J gene is TRBJ2-2, the V gene TRBV7-6; 8 bases map to TRBD2. CDR1 is SGHVS, CDR2 FNYEAQ, per germline. Trimming took 5 bases from V and 4 from J; bases not matched to a gene: 6. This CDR3 is 15 amino acids long. This CDR3 reads CASSRAGGLTGELFF. DNA for the CDR3: TGTGCCAGCAGCAGGGCGGGGGGCCTCACCGGGGAGCTGTTTTTT.

The rearrangement links TRBV5-1 to TRBJ2-3, with 8 bases fitting TRBD2. The CDR3 runs 13 residues. The ends lost 3 bases at V and 9 bases at J; junction bases unmatched: 6. The germline gives CDR1 SGHRS, CDR2 YFSETQ. The CDR3 reads CASSSQPGGTQYF. As DNA, the CDR3 is TGCGCCAGCAGCTCCCAACCGGGGGGGACGCAGTATTTT.

The chain joins TRBV5-6 to TRBJ2-5, with 11 positions matching TRBD2. The CDR3 is made up of 15 amino acids. V shed 4 bases and J 4 bases; nucleotides not matched to a gene: 6. Germline V gene sequence: CDR1 SGHDT, CDR2 YYEEEE. The CDR3 nucleotides read TGTGCCAGCAGCGTGACTAGCGGGACTCGAGAGACCCAGTACTTC. This gives the protein CASSVTSGTRETQYF.

The rearrangement links TRBV2 to TRBJ2-5, with a tentative D call TRBD2 (5 bases). Trimming shortened V by 4 bases and J by 5 bases, and 8 bases separated the two germline ends. CDR1 SNHLY and CDR2 FYNNEI come from the germline V gene. The length of the CDR3 is 12 residues. CDR3 amino acids: CASSASRETQYF. The CDR3 bases are TGTGCCAGCAGTGCTAGCCGGGAGACCCAGTACTTC.

This chain connects TRBV19 to TRBJ1-6; D not resolved. Looked up from germline, CDR1 is LNHDA and CDR2 is SQIVND (reference sequence). V lost 3 bases, J lost 8 bases, and 17 bases lay in between. The CDR3 is 16 amino acids. CDR3 sequence: CASSISRENVDSPLHF. The CDR3 bases are TGTGCCAGTAGTATTTCTAGGGAGAATGTGGATTCACCCCTCCACTTT.